This T cell receptor (beta chain) was identified in a study of T cell responses to AZD1222 COVID-19 vaccine. Study-level background: Second-dose timings of about 4 or about 12 weeks were pooled.

The germline V gene encodes CDR1 SGHTS and CDR2 YDEGEE. The CDR3 extends over 16 amino acids. Trimming shortened V by 2 bases and J by 0 bases, and 12 bases separated the two germline ends. Measured with immunoSEQ multiplex PCR; TCRdb has only the in-frame clones, and not every one. The sample shows 90,000 to 150,000 clones, around 85% of them seen only once. Note on this clone: Its antigen is unidentified.

Study-wide results and caveats: Seropositivity was recorded at baseline in only 6 or 7 AZD1222 recipients. Receipt of two AZD1222 doses was followed by a rise in Spike-specific TCR breadth and depth. Reportedly, nearly half the spike-specific TCRs target unmutated variant regions.

V is TRBV5-8 and J is TRBJ2-1; D is unclear. The receptor was isolated from an adult in good health. Sequenced material: peripheral blood, taken on day 0 of AZD1222 vaccination. CDR3 coding DNA: TGTGCCAGCAGCTTTAATCTGAGGAGCTCCTACAATGAGCAGTTCTTC. Its translation: CASSFNLRSSYNEQFF.